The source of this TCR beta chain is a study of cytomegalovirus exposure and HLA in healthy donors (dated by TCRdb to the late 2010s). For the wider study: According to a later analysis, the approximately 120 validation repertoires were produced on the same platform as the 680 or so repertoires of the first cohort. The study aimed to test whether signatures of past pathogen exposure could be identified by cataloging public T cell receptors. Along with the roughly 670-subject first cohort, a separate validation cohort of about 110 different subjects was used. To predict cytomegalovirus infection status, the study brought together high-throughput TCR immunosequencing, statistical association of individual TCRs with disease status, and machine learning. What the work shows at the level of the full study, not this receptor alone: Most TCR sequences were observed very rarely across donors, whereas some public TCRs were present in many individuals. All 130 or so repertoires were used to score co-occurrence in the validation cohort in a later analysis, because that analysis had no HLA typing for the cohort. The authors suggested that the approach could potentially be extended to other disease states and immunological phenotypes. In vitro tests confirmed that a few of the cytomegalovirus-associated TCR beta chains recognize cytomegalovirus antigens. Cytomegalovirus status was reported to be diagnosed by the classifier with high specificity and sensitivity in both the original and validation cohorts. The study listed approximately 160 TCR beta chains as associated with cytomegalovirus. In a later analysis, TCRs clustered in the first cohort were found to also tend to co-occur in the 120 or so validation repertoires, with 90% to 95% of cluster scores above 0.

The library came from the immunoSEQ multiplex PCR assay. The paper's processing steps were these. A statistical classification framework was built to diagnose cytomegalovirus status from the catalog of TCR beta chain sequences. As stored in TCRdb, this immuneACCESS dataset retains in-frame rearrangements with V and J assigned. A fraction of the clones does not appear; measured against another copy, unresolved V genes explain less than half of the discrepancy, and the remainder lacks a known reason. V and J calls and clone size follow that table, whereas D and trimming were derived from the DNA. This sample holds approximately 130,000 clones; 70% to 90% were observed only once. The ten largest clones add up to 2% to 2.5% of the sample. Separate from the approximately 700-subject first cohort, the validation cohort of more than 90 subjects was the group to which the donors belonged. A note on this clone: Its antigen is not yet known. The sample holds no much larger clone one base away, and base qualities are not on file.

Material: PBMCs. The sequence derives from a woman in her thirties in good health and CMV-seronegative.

The CDR3 is CASSALLAGGTSSYNEQFF. DNA sequence: TGTGCCAGTAGTGCGTTACTAGCGGGGGGAACGAGCTCCTACAATGAGCAGTTCTTC. The chain is made from TRBV19 and TRBJ2-1, with TRBD2 matching 12 junction bases. Via the germline V gene (reference sequence), CDR1 is LNHDA and CDR2 SQIVND. The CDR3 covers 19 residues, taking in both the cysteine and the phenylalanine. The DNA shown is the 57-base CDR3, in frame from base 1. From V the trimming removes 5 bases and from J it removes 0 bases, while the gene matches leave 11 bases of the junction unaccounted for.